These T cell receptor beta chains were read from a single sample in a study of spatial heterogeneity in lung cancer. TCRdb reprocessed the 5' RACE reads with MiXCR, giving one entry per CDR3 protein. This table holds about 100,000 distinct CDR3 sequences, nearly 4.5% found once. Here the sequenced sample was lung tumor tissue, taken at surgery. All receptors come from a male donor with early-stage non-small cell lung cancer. Each CDR3 is given with its conserved first and last residue. The D gene is left open where the match is weak. A clone size is listed for some rows: how often the clone was seen (once, few, many), or a class if it is expanded.

>TRBV5-1|many|NA|TRBJ2-7
TGCGCCAGCAGCTCGATGACAGGGGGCCTAGCGGGATCCTACGAGCAGTACTTC
CASSSMTGGLAGSYEQYF
>TRBV13|many|TRBD2|TRBJ2-7
TGTGCCAGCAGCCGCCGCTCAATAGCGGGACCTAAATCGGAGCAGTACTTC
CASSRRSIAGPKSEQYF
>TRBV20-1|many|TRBD2|TRBJ2-1
TGCAGTGCTAGAGATCCGAGCGGGAGGGCGGATGAGCAGTTCTTC
CSARDPSGRADEQFF
>TRBV27|many|NA|TRBJ2-7
TGTGCCAGCAGTTATGGGCTTTCCTACGAGCAGTACTTC
CASSYGLSYEQYF
>TRBV3-1|many|TRBD1|TRBJ1-1
TGTGCCAGCAGCCTCCGGGACAGTGAAGCTTTCTTT
CASSLRDSEAFF
>TRBV20-1|many|NA|TRBJ2-3
TGCAGTGCTAGAGCCCCTCTTGTAGCGGATACGCAGTATTTT
CSARAPLVADTQYF
>TRBV28|many|NA|TRBJ1-3
TGTGCCAGCACGCCGGGGTTCTCTGGAAACACCATATATTTT
CASTPGFSGNTIYF
>TRBV18|few|NA|TRBJ1-6
TGTGCCAGCTCACCTGGCGGTTTCGAAGGTTCACCCCTCCACTTT
CASSPGGFEGSPLHF
>TRBV21-1|many|NA|TRBJ2-4
TGTGCCAGCAGCAAAAGAAGGGTGGCCAAAAACATTCAGTACTTC
CASSKRRVAKNIQYF
>TRBV14|few|NA|TRBJ1-1
TGTGCCAGCAGCCAAAGCAGGCAGGGCACTGAAGCTTTCTTT
CASSQSRQGTEAFF
>TRBV12-3/TRBV12-4|many|NA|TRBJ1-1
TGTGCCAGCAGTTTAGCAGGGATTGTCACTGAAGCTTTCTTT
CASSLAGIVTEAFF
>TRBV10-3|many|NA|TRBJ1-6
TGTGCCGCCCGCCGGGACAATAATTCACCCCTCCACTTT
CAARRDNNSPLHF
>TRBV2|many|TRBD2|TRBJ2-5
TGTGCCAGCAAGGCTAGCGGAGGGCAAGAGACCCAGTACTTC
CASKASGGQETQYF
>TRBV2|many|NA|TRBJ1-4
TGTGCCAGCAGTGGGACCGGTGGAAAACTGTTTTTT
CASSGTGGKLFF
>TRBV18|NA|NA|TRBJ2-3
TGTGCCAGCTCCCCCTCCCAGGCGGATACGCAGTATTTT
CASSPSQADTQYF
>TRBV27|NA|TRBD2|TRBJ2-6
TGTGCCAGCACCACGGGAGGCTCTGGGGCCAACGTCCTGACTTTC
CASTTGGSGANVLTF
>TRBV5-6|many|TRBD2|TRBJ2-3
TGTGCCAGCAGCCCACTAATACTAGCGGTAACGACAGATACGCAGTATTTT
CASSPLILAVTTDTQYF
>TRBV4-2|few|TRBD2|TRBJ2-7
TGTGCCAGCAGCCAAACGACTAGCGAGTACGAGCAGTACTTC
CASSQTTSEYEQYF
>TRBV11-2|many|TRBD2|TRBJ2-1
TGTGCCAGCAGCAGCCCGGGACTAGCGGTATCCTACAATGAGCAGTTCTTC
CASSSPGLAVSYNEQFF
>TRBV7-8|many|TRBD2|TRBJ2-3
TGTGCCAGCACCACTCTAGCGGGAGTCGGTACGCAGTATTTT
CASTTLAGVGTQYF
>TRBV5-1|many|NA|TRBJ2-3
TGCGCCAGCAGCTTGAACACAGATACGCAGTATTTT
CASSLNTDTQYF
>TRBV12-3/TRBV12-4|many|NA|TRBJ1-2
TGTGCCAGCAGTTTGATCTTGGGTCTCAAAGGGGGCTACACCTTC
CASSLILGLKGGYTF
>TRBV12-3/TRBV12-4|many|TRBD1|TRBJ1-4
TGTGCCAGCAGCGGACAGGGGGCTGTGGAAAAACTGTTTTTT
CASSGQGAVEKLFF
>TRBV5-1|many|TRBD1|TRBJ1-2
TGCGCCAGCAGCTTCCGGACAGGGCCTAAGTATGGCTACACCTTC
CASSFRTGPKYGYTF
>TRBV10-3|NA|NA|TRBJ2-3
TGTGCCATCAGTGAGTCTTCGGACAGAGACACAGATACGCAGTATTTT
CAISESSDRDTDTQYF
>TRBV11-1|many|TRBD2|TRBJ2-3
TGTGCCAGCAGGAAAGGACTAGCAGCAGATACGCAGTATTTT
CASRKGLAADTQYF
>TRBV4-2|NA|NA|TRBJ1-1
TGTGCCAGCAGCCAAGTCGGTAACAAGAACACTGAAGCTTTCTTT
CASSQVGNKNTEAFF
>TRBV20-1|many|TRBD2|TRBJ2-5
TGCAGTGCTAGAGACCCTAGCGGACAAGAGACCCAGTACTTC
CSARDPSGQETQYF
>TRBV7-8|NA|NA|TRBJ1-5
TGTGCCAGCAGCTTAGTAGGGCTAGGAAATCAGCCCCAGCATTTT
CASSLVGLGNQPQHF
>TRBV7-2|many|TRBD2|TRBJ2-1
TGTGCCAGCAGCCCACTAAGCGGGAGGGCCCGTGAGCAGTTCTTC
CASSPLSGRAREQFF
>TRBV3-1|many|TRBD1|TRBJ1-2
TGTGCCAGCAGCCGATCAGGGGGAAACTATGGCTACACCTTC
CASSRSGGNYGYTF